This T cell receptor beta chain was recovered during a study of CD8+CD57+ T cells in acquired aplastic anemia. Study-level information: Sorted CD4+ and CD8+ cells gave an average of about 3 ug of DNA. CD4+ cells from healthy donors averaged around 9.9 million reads.

Genomic DNA served as template for TCR beta VDJ and CDR3 profiling. TCRdb processed the reads anew with MiXCR; each CDR3 protein has one entry. Of 150,000 to 200,000 distinct CDR3 sequences listed, under 75% were seen once; the top ten hold under 50%. Whole-study results and caveats: CD8+ Simpson's diversity showed no significant patient-control difference. The same twenty-nine CD8+ CDR3 sequences occurred in patients and in controls.

This clonotype was recorded many times. What it binds is not known. The material sequenced was sorted CD4+, CD8+, or CD8+CD57+ T cells (not recorded which) from PBMCs. This TCR was recovered from a human donor in good health.

CDR3 sequence: CASSLEGAHGYTF. As DNA, the CDR3 is TGTGCCAGCAGCTTAGAAGGGGCTCATGGCTACACCTTC. The chain has TRBV11-2 and TRBJ1-2; D perhaps matches TRBD1 (5 bases). Germline-derived CDR1 and CDR2 are SGHAT and FQNNGV. V dropped 0 bases and J dropped 6 bases, with 8 bases sitting between them. This CDR3 is 13 amino acids long.